This TCR beta chain stems from a study of shared clonotypes between healthy human individuals. At the level of the study: Used for every donor were three CD4 naive, three CD4 memory, two CD8 naive and one CD8 memory plate. The study, taken as a whole, reports: Clonotypes shared by all four sorted-subset donors had higher generation probabilities than non-shared clonotypes.

Every subset had its genomic DNA shared out evenly among several immunoSEQ plates. Libraries were prepared by immunoSEQ multiplex PCR; TCRdb keeps only in-frame clonotypes and omits some of them. Of more than 1.2 million clones listed, less than 99% are singletons. Comments on this clone: The antigen is undetermined.

Researchers partitioned CD4+ cells into CD45RA+ naive and CD45RA-negative memory subsets. Germline V CDR1 and CDR2: SGHNT, YYREEE (reference sequence). V dropped 1 base and J dropped 7 bases, with 8 bases sitting between them. The CDR3 runs 13 residues. Sequences were obtained from naive CD4+ T cells sorted from blood. Subset reported: CD45RA+ positively selected. The TCR was taken from a man aged 25 to 40 in good health. The rearrangement joins TRBV5-4 to TRBJ2-2, with a tentative D call TRBD2 (5 bases). The CDR3 loop is CASSLQAGGELFF. The CDR3 DNA sequence: TGTGCCAGCAGCTTGCAGGCGGGCGGGGAGCTGTTTTTT.